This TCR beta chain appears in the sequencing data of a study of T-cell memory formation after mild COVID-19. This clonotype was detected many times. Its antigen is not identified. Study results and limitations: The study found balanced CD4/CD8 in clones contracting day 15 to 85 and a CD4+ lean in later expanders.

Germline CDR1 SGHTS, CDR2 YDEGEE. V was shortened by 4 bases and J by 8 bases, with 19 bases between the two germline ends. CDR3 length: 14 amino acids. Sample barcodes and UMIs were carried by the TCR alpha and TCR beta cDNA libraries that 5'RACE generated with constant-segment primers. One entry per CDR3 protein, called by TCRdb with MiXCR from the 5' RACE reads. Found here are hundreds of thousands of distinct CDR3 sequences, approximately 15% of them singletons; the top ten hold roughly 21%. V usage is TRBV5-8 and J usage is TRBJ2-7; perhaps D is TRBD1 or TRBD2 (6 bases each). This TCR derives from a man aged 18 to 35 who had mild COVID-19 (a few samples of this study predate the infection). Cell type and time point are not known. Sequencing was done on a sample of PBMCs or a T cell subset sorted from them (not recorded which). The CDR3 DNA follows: TGTGCCAGCAGCCCCGGGGGACAAGTGGCGCAGCAGTACTTC. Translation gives CASSPGGQVAQQYF.